This is a list of T cell receptor beta chains from one sample in a study of blood T cell repertoires in COVID-19. Measured with immunoSEQ multiplex PCR; TCRdb has only the in-frame clones, and not every one. The sample has hundreds of thousands of clones; 80% to 90% are singletons. Source material: PBMCs or T cells enriched from blood (not recorded which). Receptor source: a woman aged 40 to 50 who had been exposed to COVID-19. Each CDR3 is given with its conserved first and last residue. The D gene is left open where the match is weak. Some rows have no size entry. The others give once, few or many, or a class for an expanded clone.

j_call | clone_size | v_call | d_call | cdr3_aa | cdr3_nt
TRBJ1-2 | NA | TRBV3-1/TRBV3-2 | TRBD1 | CASSDRVGYTF | TGTGCCAGCAGCGACAGGGTTGGCTACACCTTC
TRBJ2-1 | once | TRBV4-1 | TRBD1 | CASSQEWGQGPSNEQFF | TGCGCCAGCAGCCAAGAGTGGGGACAGGGGCCCTCCAATGAGCAGTTCTTC
TRBJ2-1 | NA | TRBV29-1 | NA | CSVAAYNEQFF | TGCAGCGTTGCAGCCTACAATGAGCAGTTCTTC
TRBJ2-7 | NA | TRBV30 | TRBD1 | CSGTDSYEQYF | TGTTCCGGGACAGATTCCTACGAGCAGTACTTC
TRBJ1-6 | NA | TRBV18 | NA | CASSPGQGNSPLHF | TGTGCCAGCTCACCAGGGCAGGGTAATTCACCCCTCCACTTT
TRBJ2-5 | NA | TRBV18 | TRBD2 | CASSPSRRAGHQETQYF | TGTGCCAGCTCACCATCCCGCAGAGCGGGGCACCAAGAGACCCAGTACTTC
TRBJ1-6 | NA | TRBV11-2 | TRBD1 | CASSPGQGFNSPLHF | TGTGCCAGCAGCCCCGGACAGGGATTCAATTCACCCCTCCACTTT
TRBJ2-6 | NA | TRBV19 | NA | CASSMGQGLISGANVLTF | TGTGCCAGTAGTATGGGGCAGGGCCTTATCTCTGGGGCCAACGTCCTGACTTTC
TRBJ1-1 | NA | TRBV5-8 | TRBD1 | CASSHGDRLNTEAFF | TGTGCCAGCAGCCACGGGGACAGGCTGAACACTGAAGCTTTCTTT
TRBJ2-1 | few | TRBV7-2 | TRBD2 | CASSFNLAGGPVF | TGTGCCAGCAGCTTCAACCTAGCGGGGGGACCGGTCTTC
TRBJ2-1 | NA | TRBV5-8 | TRBD2 | CASSDGGAGYNEQFF | TGTGCCAGCAGCGACGGGGGGGCGGGCTACAATGAGCAGTTCTTC
TRBJ2-1 | NA | TRBV30 | NA | CAWSVLGTGSWNEQFF | TGTGCCTGGAGTGTATTGGGAACGGGGTCATGGAATGAGCAGTTCTTC
TRBJ2-1 | once | TRBV4-1 | NA | CASSQQGGMSYNEQFF | TGCGCCAGCAGCCAACAGGGCGGGATGTCCTACAATGAGCAGTTCTTC
TRBJ1-4 | NA | TRBV4-1 | NA | CASSQEEQGREKLFF | TGCGCCAGCAGCCAAGAGGAACAGGGTCGGGAAAAACTGTTTTTT
TRBJ2-5 | NA | TRBV11-2 | NA | CASSSSSAETQYF | TGTGCCAGCAGCTCGTCTAGCGCGGAGACCCAGTACTTC
TRBJ2-3 | NA | TRBV30 | TRBD2 | CAWSSSGTSTQYF | TGTGCCTGGAGTTCTTCCGGGACTAGTACGCAGTATTTT
TRBJ1-1 | NA | TRBV19 | NA | CASSALSGGENTEAFF | TGTGCCAGTAGTGCCCTCAGCGGGGGGGAGAACACTGAAGCTTTCTTT
TRBJ1-3 | NA | TRBV6-6 | NA | CASSRIARGSSGNTIYF | TGTGCCAGCAGTCGCATTGCTCGGGGGAGCTCTGGAAACACCATATATTTT
TRBJ1-2 | NA | TRBV4-1 | NA | CASSRGQYGYTF | TGCGCCAGCAGCCGAGGACAGTATGGCTACACCTTC
TRBJ1-2 | NA | TRBV6-5 | NA | CASSPTGGPNYGYTF | TGTGCCAGCAGCCCGACAGGCGGGCCGAACTATGGCTACACCTTC
TRBJ2-7 | NA | TRBV3-1/TRBV3-2 | TRBD2 | CASSRGSSYEQYF | TGTGCCAGCAGCCGCGGGAGCTCCTACGAGCAGTACTTC
TRBJ2-1 | few | TRBV28 | NA | CASIPNGGPSYNEQFF | TGTGCCAGCATTCCGAACGGGGGGCCATCCTACAATGAGCAGTTCTTC
TRBJ1-5 | many | TRBV5-1 | NA | CASSPGERYSNQPQHF | TGCGCCAGCAGCCCAGGGGAGAGGTATAGCAATCAGCCCCAGCATTTT
TRBJ1-2 | NA | TRBV7-3 | NA | CASSAQSGVDGYTF | TGTGCCAGCAGCGCTCAATCAGGGGTGGATGGCTACACCTTC
TRBJ2-7 | NA | TRBV5-1 | TRBD2 | CASSLLAGASYEQYF | TGCGCCAGCAGCCTTTTAGCGGGGGCCTCCTACGAGCAGTACTTC
TRBJ1-2 | NA | TRBV13 | TRBD1 | CASSPSLGGGHGYTF | TGTGCCAGCAGCCCCTCTTTAGGGGGCGGACATGGCTACACCTTC
TRBJ1-5 | NA | TRBV18 | TRBD1 | CASSQGQDSNQPQHF | TGTGCCAGCTCCCAGGGACAGGACAGCAATCAGCCCCAGCATTTT
TRBJ2-5 | NA | TRBV5-1 | TRBD2 | CASSLEGLALEETQYF | TGCGCCAGCAGCTTGGAGGGACTAGCACTGGAAGAGACCCAGTACTTC
TRBJ1-1 | NA | TRBV3-1/TRBV3-2 | NA | CASSQGGGRVNTEAFF | TGTGCCAGCAGCCAAGGCGGGGGGCGGGTGAACACTGAAGCTTTCTTT
TRBJ2-2 | NA | TRBV6-4 | NA | CASSPSVTGDNTGELFF | TGTGCCAGCAGCCCCTCCGTGACGGGGGACAACACCGGGGAGCTGTTTTTT
TRBJ2-5 | NA | TRBV7-6 | TRBD1 | CASSPEPGQGRGETQYF | TGTGCCAGCAGCCCTGAACCGGGACAGGGAAGAGGAGAGACCCAGTACTTC
TRBJ1-1 | NA | TRBV27 | NA | CASSLFQGGVMTEAFF | TGTGCCAGCAGTTTATTCCAGGGTGGGGTTATGACTGAAGCTTTCTTT
TRBJ1-2 | NA | TRBV3-1/TRBV3-2 | TRBD1 | CASSPFSGTGDGYTF | TGTGCCAGCAGCCCCTTCTCCGGGACAGGGGATGGCTACACCTTC
TRBJ2-2 | NA | TRBV13 | NA | CASSPGHNTGELFF | TGTGCCAGCAGCCCTGGACACAACACCGGGGAGCTGTTTTTT
TRBJ1-4 | NA | TRBV5-6 | TRBD1 | CASSRGTGGTNEKLFF | TGTGCCAGCAGCAGAGGGACAGGGGGTACTAATGAAAAACTGTTTTTT
TRBJ1-2 | few | TRBV10-3 | TRBD1 | CAISDTGGGNYGYTF | TGTGCCATCAGTGACACAGGGGGCGGAAACTATGGCTACACCTTC
TRBJ2-5 | NA | TRBV13 | TRBD1 | CASSWGRGTGEVTQYF | TGTGCCAGCAGCTGGGGACGGGGGACAGGGGAAGTGACCCAGTACTTC
TRBJ2-1 | once | TRBV7-2 | NA | CASSLAYGPGNEQFF | TGTGCCAGCAGCTTAGCGTATGGCCCGGGAAATGAGCAGTTCTTC
TRBJ1-1 | NA | TRBV2 | TRBD1 | CASAYRGPNTEAFF | TGTGCCAGCGCGTACAGGGGACCGAACACTGAAGCTTTCTTT
TRBJ1-2 | NA | TRBV6-5 | NA | CASSSTVWGYTF | TGTGCCAGCAGTAGCACAGTCTGGGGCTACACCTTC
TRBJ2-3 | NA | TRBV2 | NA | CASSYADTDTQYF | TGTGCCAGCTCTTATGCAGATACAGATACGCAGTATTTT
TRBJ1-5 | once | TRBV7-9 | NA | CASSLQGPQHF | TGTGCCAGCAGCTTACAGGGGCCCCAGCATTTT
TRBJ1-5 | NA | TRBV12-5 | NA | CASGLVLGRGTHHVPDHQPQHF | TGTGCTAGTGGTTTGGTACTAGGTCGAGGAACCCACCACGTACCGGACCATCAGCCCCAGCATTTT
TRBJ2-2 | NA | TRBV29-1 | TRBD2 | CSVCRDYNTGELFF | TGCAGCGTGTGCCGGGACTACAACACCGGGGAGCTGTTTTTT
TRBJ2-7 | once | TRBV4-2 | TRBD2 | CASSLFSGGAYEQYF | TGTGCCAGCAGCCTGTTTAGCGGGGGGGCCTACGAGCAGTACTTC
TRBJ2-5 | once | TRBV4-1 | TRBD1 | CASSQIKTGLGETQYF | TGCGCCAGCAGCCAAATAAAGACAGGGTTGGGAGAGACCCAGTACTTC
TRBJ2-5 | NA | TRBV6-5 | NA | CASKRSRGRETQYF | TGTGCCAGCAAGCGATCTAGGGGCCGGGAGACCCAGTACTTC
TRBJ2-4 | NA | TRBV27 | TRBD1 | CASSLSWDSLAKNIQYF | TGTGCCAGCAGTTTATCTTGGGACAGCCTAGCCAAAAACATTCAGTACTTC
TRBJ2-7 | NA | TRBV19 | TRBD1 | CASSQRGQSYEQYF | TGTGCCAGTAGCCAGAGGGGACAGTCCTACGAGCAGTACTTC
TRBJ2-4 | NA | TRBV7-2 | TRBD1 | CASSPPGQAGTIQYF | TGTGCCAGCAGCCCACCGGGACAGGCTGGTACCATTCAGTACTTC
TRBJ1-5 | NA | TRBV9 | TRBD1 | CASSPGQGAMEPQHF | TGTGCCAGCAGCCCCGGACAGGGGGCGATGGAGCCCCAGCATTTT